This TCR beta chain was identified during a study of control samples from healthy donors and cancer patients. The table came from immunoSEQ multiplex PCR; TCRdb's copy has only in-frame clones and leaves some out. The table has 95,000 to 130,000 clones, over 90% seen once; the top ten hold approximately 2.5%. CDR1 and CDR2 (germline): SGHRS, YFSETQ. Trimming removed 4 bases from V and 8 bases from J; junction bases left unmatched: 7. The CDR3 spans 16 residues. The TCR comes from a young man in good health. The chain combines TRBV5-1 with TRBJ2-1, with 15 bases fitting TRBD2. The sequencing input was blood. The CDR3 sequence is CASSPGLAGGRYEQFF. DNA of the CDR3: TGCGCCAGCAGCCCGGGACTAGCGGGGGGAAGGTATGAGCAGTTCTTC.